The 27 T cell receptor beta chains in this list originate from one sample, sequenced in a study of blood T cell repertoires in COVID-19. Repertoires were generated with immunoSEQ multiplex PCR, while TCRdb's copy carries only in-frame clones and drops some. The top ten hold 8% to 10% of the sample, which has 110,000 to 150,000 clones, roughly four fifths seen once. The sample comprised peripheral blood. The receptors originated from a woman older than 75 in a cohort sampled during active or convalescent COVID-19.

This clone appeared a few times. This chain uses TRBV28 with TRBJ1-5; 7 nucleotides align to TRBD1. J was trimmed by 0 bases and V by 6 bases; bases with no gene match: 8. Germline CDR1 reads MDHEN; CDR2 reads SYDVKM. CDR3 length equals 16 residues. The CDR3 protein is CASRETGIYSNQPQHF. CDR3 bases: TGTGCCAGCAGAGAGACAGGGATTTATAGCAATCAGCCCCAGCATTTT.

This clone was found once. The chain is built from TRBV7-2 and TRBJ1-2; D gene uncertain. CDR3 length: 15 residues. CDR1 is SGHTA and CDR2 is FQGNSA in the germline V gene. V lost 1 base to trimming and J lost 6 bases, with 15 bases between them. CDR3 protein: CASSLEREAYDGYTF. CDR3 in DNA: TGTGCCAGCAGCTTAGAGAGGGAGGCGTACGATGGCTACACCTTC. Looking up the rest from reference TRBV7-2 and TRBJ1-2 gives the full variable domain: GAGVSQSPSNKVTEKGKDVELRCDPISGHTALYWYRQSLGQGLEFLIYFQGNSAPDKSGLPSDRFSAERTGGSVSTLTIQRTQQEDSAVYLCASSLEREAYDGYTFGSGTRLTVV.

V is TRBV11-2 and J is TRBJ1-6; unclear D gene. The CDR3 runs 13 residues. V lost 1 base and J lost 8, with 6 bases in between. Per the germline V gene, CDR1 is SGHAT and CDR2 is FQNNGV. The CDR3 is CASSLVGDSPLHF. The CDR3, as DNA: TGTGCCAGCAGCTTAGTAGGAGATTCACCCCTCCACTTT.

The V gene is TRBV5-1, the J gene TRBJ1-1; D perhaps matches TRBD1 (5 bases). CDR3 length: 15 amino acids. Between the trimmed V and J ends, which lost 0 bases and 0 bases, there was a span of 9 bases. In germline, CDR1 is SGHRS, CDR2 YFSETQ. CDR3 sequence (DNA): TGCGCCAGCAGCTTGGTTGGGGGGGTGAACACTGAAGCTTTCTTT. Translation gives CASSLVGGVNTEAFF.

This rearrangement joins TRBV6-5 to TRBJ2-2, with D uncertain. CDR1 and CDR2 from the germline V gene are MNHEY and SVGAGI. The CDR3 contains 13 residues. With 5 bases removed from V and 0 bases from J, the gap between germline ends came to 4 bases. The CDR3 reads CASSTANTGELFF. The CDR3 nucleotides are TGTGCCAGCAGTACGGCGAACACCGGGGAGCTGTTTTTT.

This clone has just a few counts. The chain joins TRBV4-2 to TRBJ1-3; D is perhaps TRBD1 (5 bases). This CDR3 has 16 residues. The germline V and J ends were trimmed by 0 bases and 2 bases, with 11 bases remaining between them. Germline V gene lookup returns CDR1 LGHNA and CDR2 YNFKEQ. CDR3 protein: CASSQDEGATGNTIYF. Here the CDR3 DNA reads TGTGCCAGCAGCCAAGATGAAGGGGCGACTGGAAACACCATATATTTT.

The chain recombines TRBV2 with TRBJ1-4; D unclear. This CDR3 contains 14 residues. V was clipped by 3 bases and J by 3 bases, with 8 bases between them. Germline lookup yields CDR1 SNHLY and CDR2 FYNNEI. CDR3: CASSDGVSNEKLFF. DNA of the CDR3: TGTGCCAGCAGTGACGGGGTGTCTAATGAAAAACTGTTTTTT.

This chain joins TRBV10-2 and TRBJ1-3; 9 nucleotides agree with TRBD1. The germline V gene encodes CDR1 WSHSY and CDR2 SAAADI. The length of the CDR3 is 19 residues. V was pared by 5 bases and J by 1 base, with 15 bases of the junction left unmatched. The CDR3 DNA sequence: TGCGCCAGCAGTCACGGGACAGGGAATAATCGGGGATCTGGAAACACCATATATTTT. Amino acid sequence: CASSHGTGNNRGSGNTIYF.

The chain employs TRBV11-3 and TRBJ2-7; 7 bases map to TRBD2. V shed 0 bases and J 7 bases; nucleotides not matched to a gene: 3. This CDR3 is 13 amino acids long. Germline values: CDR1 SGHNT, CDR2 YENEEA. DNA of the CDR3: TGTGCCAGCAGCTTAGATGCCGGGGGGGAGCAGTACTTC. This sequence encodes CASSLDAGGEQYF.

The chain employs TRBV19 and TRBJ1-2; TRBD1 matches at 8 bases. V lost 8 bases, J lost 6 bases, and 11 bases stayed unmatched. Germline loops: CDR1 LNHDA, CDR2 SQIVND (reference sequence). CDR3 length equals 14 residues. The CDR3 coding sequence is TGTGCCAGTCGCTTTAGAGGACAGGGTGATGGCTACACCTTC. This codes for CASRFRGQGDGYTF.

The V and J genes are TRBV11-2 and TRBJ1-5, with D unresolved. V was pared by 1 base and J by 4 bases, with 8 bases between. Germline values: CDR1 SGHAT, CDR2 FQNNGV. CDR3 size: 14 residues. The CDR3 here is CASSLGSTNQPQHF. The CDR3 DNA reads TGTGCCAGCAGCTTAGGCAGTACAAATCAGCCCCAGCATTTT.

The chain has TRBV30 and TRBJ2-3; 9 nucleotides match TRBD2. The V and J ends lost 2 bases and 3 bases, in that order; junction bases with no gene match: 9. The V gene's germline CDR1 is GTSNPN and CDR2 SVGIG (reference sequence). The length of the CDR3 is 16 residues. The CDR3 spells CAWSPPLAGMTDTQYF. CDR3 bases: TGTGCCTGGAGTCCGCCCCTAGCGGGAATGACAGATACGCAGTATTTT.

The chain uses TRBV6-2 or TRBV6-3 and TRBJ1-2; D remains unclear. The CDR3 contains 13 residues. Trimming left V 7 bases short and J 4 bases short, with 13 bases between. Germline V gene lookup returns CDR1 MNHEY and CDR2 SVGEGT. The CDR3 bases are TGTGCCAGCACCCCCAGAGGCAGCTATGGCTACACCTTC. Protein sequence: CASTPRGSYGYTF.

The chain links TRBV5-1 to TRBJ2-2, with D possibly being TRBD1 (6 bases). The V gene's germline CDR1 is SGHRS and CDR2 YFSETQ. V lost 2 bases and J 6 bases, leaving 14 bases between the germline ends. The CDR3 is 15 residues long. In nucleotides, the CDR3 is TGCGCCAGCAGCTTCGACCAGGGGCGCCCCGGGGAGCTGTTTTTT. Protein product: CASSFDQGRPGELFF.

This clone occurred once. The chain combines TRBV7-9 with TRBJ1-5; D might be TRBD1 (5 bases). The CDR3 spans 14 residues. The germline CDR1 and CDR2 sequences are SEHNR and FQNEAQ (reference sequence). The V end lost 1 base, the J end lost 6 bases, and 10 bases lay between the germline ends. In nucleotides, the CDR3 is TGTGCCAGCAGCTTAGGTGGTCAGGGTCAGCCCCAGCATTTT. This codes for CASSLGGQGQPQHF. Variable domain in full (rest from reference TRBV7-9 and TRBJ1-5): DTGVSQNPRHKITKRGQNVTFRCDPISEHNRLYWYRQTLGQGPEFLTYFQNEAQLEKSRLLSDRFSAERPKGSFSTLEIQRTEQGDSAMYLCASSLGGQGQPQHFGDGTRLSIL.

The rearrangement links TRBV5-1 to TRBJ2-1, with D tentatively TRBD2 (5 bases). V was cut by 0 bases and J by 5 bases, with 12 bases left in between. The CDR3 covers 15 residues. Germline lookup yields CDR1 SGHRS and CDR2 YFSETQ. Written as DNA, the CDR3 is TGCGCCAGCAGCTTGGGGGGAACGAGGGACAATGAGCAGTTCTTC. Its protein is CASSLGGTRDNEQFF.

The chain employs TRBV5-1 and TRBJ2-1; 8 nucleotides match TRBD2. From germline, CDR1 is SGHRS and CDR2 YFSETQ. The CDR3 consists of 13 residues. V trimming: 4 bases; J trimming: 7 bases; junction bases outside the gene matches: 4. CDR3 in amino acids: CASSSGSMNEQFF. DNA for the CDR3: TGCGCCAGCAGCAGCGGGAGTATGAATGAGCAGTTCTTC.

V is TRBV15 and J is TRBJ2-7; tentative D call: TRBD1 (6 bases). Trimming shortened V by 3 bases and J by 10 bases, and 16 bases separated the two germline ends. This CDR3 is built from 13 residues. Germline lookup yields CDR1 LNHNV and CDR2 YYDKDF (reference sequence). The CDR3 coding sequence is TGTGCCACCAGCAGCGATGTCAGGACAGACCAGTACGTC. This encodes CATSSDVRTDQYV.

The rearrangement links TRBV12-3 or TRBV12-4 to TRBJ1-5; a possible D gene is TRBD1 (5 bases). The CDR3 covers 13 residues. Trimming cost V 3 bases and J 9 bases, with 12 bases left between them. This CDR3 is CASSLQGGGPQHF. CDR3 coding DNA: TGTGCCAGCAGTTTGCAGGGAGGTGGGCCCCAGCATTTT.

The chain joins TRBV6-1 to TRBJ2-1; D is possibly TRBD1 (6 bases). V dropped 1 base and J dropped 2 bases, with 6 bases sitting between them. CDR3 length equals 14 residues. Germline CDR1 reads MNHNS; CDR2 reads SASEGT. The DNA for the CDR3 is TGTGCCAGCAGTGAAGACAGGGCCTACAATGAGCAGTTCTTC. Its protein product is CASSEDRAYNEQFF.

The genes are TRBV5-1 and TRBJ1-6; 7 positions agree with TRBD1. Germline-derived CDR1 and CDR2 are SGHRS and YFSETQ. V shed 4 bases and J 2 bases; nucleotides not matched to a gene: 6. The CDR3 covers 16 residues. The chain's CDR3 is CASSPVQGPYNSPLHF. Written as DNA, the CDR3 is TGCGCCAGCAGCCCGGTACAGGGGCCCTATAATTCACCCCTCCACTTT.

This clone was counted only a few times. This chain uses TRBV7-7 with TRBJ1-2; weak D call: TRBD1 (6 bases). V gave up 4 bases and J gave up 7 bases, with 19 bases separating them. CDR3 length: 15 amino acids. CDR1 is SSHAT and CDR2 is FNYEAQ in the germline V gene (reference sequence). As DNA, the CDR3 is TGTGCCAGCAGCTCACCCCAGGGGAACCCAGTTGGCTACACCTTC. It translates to CASSSPQGNPVGYTF.

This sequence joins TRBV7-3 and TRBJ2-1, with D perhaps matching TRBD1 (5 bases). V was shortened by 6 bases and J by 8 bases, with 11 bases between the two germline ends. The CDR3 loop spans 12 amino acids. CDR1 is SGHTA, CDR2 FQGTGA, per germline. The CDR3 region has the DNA TGTGCCAGCAGAACAAACAGGTATGAGCAGTTCTTC. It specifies CASRTNRYEQFF.

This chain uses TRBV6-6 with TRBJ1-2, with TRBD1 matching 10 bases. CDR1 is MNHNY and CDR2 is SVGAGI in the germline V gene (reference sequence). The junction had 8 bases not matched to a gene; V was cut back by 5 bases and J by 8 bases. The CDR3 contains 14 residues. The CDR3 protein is CASSQNDRGHGYTF. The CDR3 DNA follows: TGTGCCAGCAGTCAAAACGACAGGGGGCACGGCTACACCTTC.

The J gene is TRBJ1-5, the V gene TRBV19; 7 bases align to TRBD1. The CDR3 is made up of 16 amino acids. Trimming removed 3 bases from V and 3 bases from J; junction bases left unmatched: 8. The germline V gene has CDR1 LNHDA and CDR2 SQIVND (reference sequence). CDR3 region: CASSIYLGGSNQPQHF. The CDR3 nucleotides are TGTGCCAGTAGTATCTATTTAGGGGGCTCCAATCAGCCCCAGCATTTT.

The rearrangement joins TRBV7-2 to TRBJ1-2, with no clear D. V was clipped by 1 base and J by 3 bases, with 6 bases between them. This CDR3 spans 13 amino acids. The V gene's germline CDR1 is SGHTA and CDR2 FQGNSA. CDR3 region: CASSLGEHYGYTF. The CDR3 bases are TGTGCCAGCAGCTTAGGGGAGCACTATGGCTACACCTTC.

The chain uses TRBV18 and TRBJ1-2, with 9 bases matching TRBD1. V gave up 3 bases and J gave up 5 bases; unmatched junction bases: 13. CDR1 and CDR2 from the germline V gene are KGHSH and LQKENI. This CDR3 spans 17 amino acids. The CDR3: CASSPHPPQGAVYGYTF. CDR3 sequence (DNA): TGTGCCAGCTCACCTCACCCGCCACAGGGGGCGGTGTATGGCTACACCTTC.